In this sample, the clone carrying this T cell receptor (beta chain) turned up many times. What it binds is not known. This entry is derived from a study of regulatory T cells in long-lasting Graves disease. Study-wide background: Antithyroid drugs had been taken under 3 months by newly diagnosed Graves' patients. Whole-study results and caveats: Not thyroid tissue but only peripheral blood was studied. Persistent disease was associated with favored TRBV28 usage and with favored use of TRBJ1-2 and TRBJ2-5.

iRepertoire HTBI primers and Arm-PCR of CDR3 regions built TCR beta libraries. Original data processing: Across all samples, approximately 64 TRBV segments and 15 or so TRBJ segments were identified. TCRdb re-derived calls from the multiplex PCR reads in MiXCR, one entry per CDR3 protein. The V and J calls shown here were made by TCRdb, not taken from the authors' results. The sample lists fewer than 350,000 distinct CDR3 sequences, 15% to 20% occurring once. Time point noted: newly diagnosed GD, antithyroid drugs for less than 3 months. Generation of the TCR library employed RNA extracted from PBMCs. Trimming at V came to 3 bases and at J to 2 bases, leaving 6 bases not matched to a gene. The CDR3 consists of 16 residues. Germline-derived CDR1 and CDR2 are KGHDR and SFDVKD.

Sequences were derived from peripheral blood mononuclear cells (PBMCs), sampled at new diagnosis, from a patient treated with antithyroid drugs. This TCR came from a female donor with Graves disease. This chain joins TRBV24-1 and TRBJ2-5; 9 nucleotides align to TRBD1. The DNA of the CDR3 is TGTGCCACCAGTGATCCGGGACAGGGAGTACAAGAGACCCAGTACTTC. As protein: CATSDPGQGVQETQYF.